This T cell receptor (beta chain) comes out of a study of cytomegalovirus exposure and HLA in healthy donors (TCRdb year 2017). Turning to the overall study: According to an earlier analysis of 587 of the donors, about 179 million T cells yielded 120 million or so unique TCR beta sequences and around 280 Gb of sequence data. Both class I and class II loci were covered by HLA typing, at four-digit resolution. The number of typed donors differed by locus: 629-630 for A, B, C, DRB1 and DQB1; approximately 540 for DQA1; roughly 600 for DPA1; and some 450 for DPB1. On average, roughly 250,000 unique TCR beta nucleotide sequences were sequenced per donor among several hundred genotyped donors of the cohort, with 15% to 20% of those sequences being non-productive. The study was designed to test whether signatures of past pathogen exposure could be identified by cataloging public T cell receptors. To predict cytomegalovirus infection status, the study combined high-throughput TCR immunosequencing, statistical association of individual TCRs with disease status, and machine learning. Approximately 300 gigabases of sequencing data and around 87 million unique TCR sequences were included in an early release covering under 650 HLA-typed donors. An earlier analysis of nearly 600 of the donors applied high-throughput TCR beta sequencing to assess whether each TCR beta V gene segment acted as functional or pseudogenic. In addition to the first cohort of around 670 subjects, a separate validation cohort of 120 different subjects was used. Donor age, sex, ethnicity and CMV serostatus were compiled together with the repertoire data. Every discovery cohort repertoire had been produced on one sequencing platform. A later analysis re-examined previously published TCR beta repertoires from just over 650 donors and added high-resolution HLA genotyping to investigate patterns of TCR occurrence. Of the roughly 390 genotyped donors, approximately 82% fell in the genetic ancestry cluster associated with self-reported Caucasian donors. The study profiled the T cell repertoires of 500 to 800 subjects by immunosequencing and related them to cytomegalovirus serostatus. Rather than using new phenotypic data, the later analysis identified candidate immune exposures from TCR beta sequences and from how often those sequences occurred across donors. In a later genetic analysis, genome-wide SNP genotypes for 398 of the 666 donors were used, and that subset was treated as a discovery cohort. Because of strong linkage in the cohort, roughly 5 DR-DQ haplotypes were treated as single units for association and clustering. Study-level results and caveats: Because counts were too low, some 17 rarely observed V segments, including chromosome 9 orphons, were excluded from the earlier analysis of around 640 of the donors. Linkage disequilibrium might explain the correlated functional status among segregating V segments, but an unknown experimental factor could not be ruled out. Cytomegalovirus status was reported to be diagnosed by the classifier with high specificity and sensitivity in both the original and validation cohorts. A later analysis found that HLA-associated TCR beta chains were more clonally expanded and had lower generation probabilities than equally common non-associated chains. According to a later analysis, most CMV-associated TCR beta chains appeared to be HLA-restricted, and the HLA associations seemed to be driven largely by CMV exposure. Most TCR sequences were seen in very few donors, while some public TCRs were found in many individuals. This cohort had only TCR beta chains sequenced, and the lack of alpha or paired-chain data limited which features could be detected. In a later genetic analysis, fewer N-insertions in productive TCRs were reported among donors in an Asian-associated ancestry cluster than the roughly 700-donor mean. In a later analysis, 15,000 to 20,000 TCR beta sequences were associated with specific HLA alleles at a false discovery rate of 0.05. The study listed 150 to 200 TCR beta chains as associated with cytomegalovirus. Presence/absence analyses assumed roughly uniform sequencing depth across donors, an assumption that may not hold. A later analysis reported that several top co-occurrence clusters appeared linked to parvovirus B19, influenza, CMV and Epstein-Barr virus. A later genetic analysis associated a missense DCLRE1C variant with V-gene and J-gene trimming of TCR beta chains, and an independent cohort replicated the association. The authors suggested that the approach could potentially be generalized to other disease states and immunological phenotypes. Some IMGT-functional V segments, including TRBV6-2 and TRBV6-3, could not be distinguished by the 87-base-pair reads and were therefore excluded. A few of the identified cytomegalovirus-associated TCR beta chains were confirmed in vitro to be specific for cytomegalovirus antigens. A cluster of highly shared sequence variants was judged likely to be a technical artifact of the sequencing pipeline. The only immune exposure information available for the cohort was CMV serostatus. According to a later analysis, TCR association rates differed among HLA loci, with DRB1 alleles showing the most associated TCRs and HLA-C alleles showing the fewest. Broadly in line with IMGT annotations, most TCR beta V segments showed up in productive rearrangements about 87% or about 30% of the time in an earlier analysis of roughly 590 of the donors. A further reported finding was that TCR beta sequences accurately predicted the HLA-A and HLA-B alleles for most subjects in the first cohort. Because HLA typing was missing for some donors at each locus, association tests included only the typed subset. Assigning TCR associations to individual alleles was difficult when HLA alleles, especially DR and DQ, strongly co-occurred.

The cohort was made up of approximately 670 healthy bone marrow donors. All cohort members were sampled while nominally healthy, although unrecorded immune exposures were likely present. The donor tested CMV seronegative, placing the donor among the approximately 400 seronegative members of the cohort. Every donor gave a peripheral blood sample, and the peripheral blood mononuclear cells from that sample were used for TCR beta sequencing. The Qiagen DNeasy Blood Extraction Kit was used to extract genomic DNA from the blood cell samples. Library method: the immunoSEQ multiplex PCR assay. A mixture of 60 forward primers for TCR Vbeta segments and 13 reverse primers for TCR Jbeta segments was used in the multiplex PCR. A multiplex PCR assay on genomic DNA amplified the CDR3 region of rearranged TCR beta genes. The amplified TCR beta libraries were sequenced on the Illumina HiSeq System as 87-base-pair reads. The authors' pipeline ran thus. Across the 670 or so repertoires, a later analysis counted approximately 83 million unique TCR beta chains, roughly 11 million of which were shared by at least two donors. Raw reads were error-corrected and collapsed into unique sequences by a nearest-neighbor algorithm in which closely related sequences were merged to remove PCR and sequencing errors. Alignment of CDR3 sequences to IMGT reference sequences was used to assign V, D and J gene segments. For a sequence to be retained, a match of at least six nucleotides was required to both a V gene segment and a J gene segment. A rearrangement counted as productive if the CDR3 had no stop codons and remained in frame with V and J, and every other rearrangement counted as non-productive. CDR3 was defined by IMGT convention, running from the second conserved V-encoded cysteine to the conserved J-encoded phenylalanine. In an earlier analysis of around 600 of the donors, sequences lacking an unambiguous match to a single V gene segment were excluded. In an earlier analysis of 500 to 750 of the donors, V segments were called functional above 56.7% productive rearrangements and were called segregating when the between-donor standard deviation exceeded 5%. A statistical classification framework was built to diagnose cytomegalovirus status from the catalog of TCR beta chain sequences. In a later analysis, TCR nucleotide sequences were compared against IMGT/GENE-DB human TR gene sequences so that V and J genes could be assigned. Using the TCRdist pipeline, a later analysis assigned CDR3 sequences along with most-parsimonious VDJ recombination scenarios. In a later analysis, every TCR beta chain was defined by the combination of its CDR3 amino acid sequence and its V-gene family, and reads without a unique V-gene family were dropped. To address suspected cross-contamination and a sequencing artifact, a later analysis removed roughly 640 highly shared, low-generation-probability nucleotide sequences. In a later analysis, a clonal expansion index was calculated for each public chain from normalized within-repertoire ranks of inferred template counts. In a later analysis, generation probabilities were computed with a VDJ recombination model fitted to out-of-frame rearrangements, and the resulting probabilities were checked against IGoR. In a later analysis, TCR-TCR, TCR-HLA and TCR-CMV co-occurrence was scored with hypergeometric tests, and a repertoire-size bias correction was applied to TCR pairs. A later analysis estimated false discovery rates by permuting HLA or CMV assignments 20 times. In a later analysis, co-occurring TCRs were grouped using DBSCAN, with TCRdist sequence similarity added in when clustering inside HLA-allele-positive subsets. For co-occurrence clustering, repertoires with fewer than 30,000 or more than 120,000 public chains were excluded, along with 4 to 6 repertoires with anomalous nucleotide sharing. This is the immuneACCESS table as TCRdb keeps it, with only in-frame sequences that have V and J called. A part of the clones is gone; compared with another copy, unresolved V genes explain less than half, and the rest is unexplained. V, J and clone size reflect that table, while D and trimming were determined from the DNA. The sample table includes about 130,000 clones. The ten largest account for approximately 2% of the sample.

Regarding this clone: No cognate antigen has been identified for it.

CDR1 and CDR2, per the germline V gene, are SGHTA and FQGNSA. The CDR3 goes from the cysteine to the phenylalanine over 12 residues. The read is trimmed to its CDR3 DNA, 36 bases read in frame from base 1. V was cut back by 5 bases and J by 11 bases, leaving a gap of 15 bases between them. The V and J genes are TRBV7-2 and TRBJ2-5; no D segment can be confidently identified. The sample comprised PBMCs. This clonotype originated in a man in his forties in good health and CMV-seronegative. This receptor has the CDR3 CASSISVGEQYF. The nucleotide sequence is given as TGTGCCAGCAGCATCTCGGTTGGAGAGCAGTACTTC.